This T cell receptor (beta chain) was sequenced for a study of CD4+ T cells in melanoma. Overall study findings and caveats: CD8+ T cell, macrophage and B cell function reportedly correlated with neoantigen-specific CD4+ T cells. Diverse differentiation states were reported for melanoma neoantigen-specific CD4+ T cells.

The CDR3 consists of 16 residues. Losses at the gene ends were 0 bases for V and 4 bases for J; bases not matched to a gene: 9. Germline CDR1 SGHAT, CDR2 FQNNGV. Remarks on this clone: What it binds is unknown.

Data came from immunoSEQ multiplex PCR; TCRdb stores just in-frame clones and leaves some out. The data show over 3,000 clones, with approximately 65% seen just once and approximately 20% held by the top ten. The genes are TRBV11-2 and TRBJ2-7, with 7 positions matching TRBD1. Material: cells from a culture (not recorded whether cultured in vitro). The sequence was collected from a human donor with melanoma. The CDR3 DNA sequence: TGTGCCAGCAGCTTAGAAGAGGGGGCAGGGGCGTACGAGCAGTACTTC. Its protein product is CASSLEEGAGAYEQYF.